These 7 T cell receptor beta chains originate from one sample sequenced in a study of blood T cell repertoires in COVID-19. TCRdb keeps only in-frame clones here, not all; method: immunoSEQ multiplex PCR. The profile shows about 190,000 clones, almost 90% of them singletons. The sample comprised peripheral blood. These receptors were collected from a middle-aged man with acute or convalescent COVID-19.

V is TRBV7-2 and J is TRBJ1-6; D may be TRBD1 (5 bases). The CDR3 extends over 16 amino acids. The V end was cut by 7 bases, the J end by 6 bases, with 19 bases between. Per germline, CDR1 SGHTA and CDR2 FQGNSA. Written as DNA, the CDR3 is TGTGCCAGCACCCGCCGGGCAGGGAATGGTAATTCACCCCTCCACTTT. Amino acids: CASTRRAGNGNSPLHF.

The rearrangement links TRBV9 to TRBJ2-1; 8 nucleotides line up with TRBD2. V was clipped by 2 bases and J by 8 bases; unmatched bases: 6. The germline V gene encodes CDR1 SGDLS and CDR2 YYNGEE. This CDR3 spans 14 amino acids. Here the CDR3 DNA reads TGTGCCAGCAGCGTTGGCGGGGGGCAGGATGAGCAGTTCTTC. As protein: CASSVGGGQDEQFF.

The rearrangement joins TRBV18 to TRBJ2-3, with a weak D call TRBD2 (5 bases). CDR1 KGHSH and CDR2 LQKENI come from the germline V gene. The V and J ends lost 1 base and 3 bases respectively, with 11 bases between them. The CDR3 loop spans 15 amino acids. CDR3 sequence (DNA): TGTGCCAGCTCACCACTAGGGAGTTTGACAGATACGCAGTATTTT. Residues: CASSPLGSLTDTQYF.

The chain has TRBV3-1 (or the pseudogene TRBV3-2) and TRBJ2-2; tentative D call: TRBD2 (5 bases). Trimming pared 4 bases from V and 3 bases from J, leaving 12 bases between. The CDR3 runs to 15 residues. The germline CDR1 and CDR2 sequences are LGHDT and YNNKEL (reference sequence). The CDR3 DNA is TGTGCCAGCAGCCTCGGGGTCGGCGACACCGGGGAGCTGTTTTTT. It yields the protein CASSLGVGDTGELFF.

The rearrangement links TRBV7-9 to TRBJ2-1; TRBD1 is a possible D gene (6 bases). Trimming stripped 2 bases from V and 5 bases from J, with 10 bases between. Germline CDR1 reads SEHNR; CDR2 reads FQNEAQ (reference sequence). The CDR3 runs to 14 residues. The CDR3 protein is CASSLIQGNNEQFF. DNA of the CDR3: TGTGCCAGCAGCTTAATCCAGGGGAACAATGAGCAGTTCTTC.

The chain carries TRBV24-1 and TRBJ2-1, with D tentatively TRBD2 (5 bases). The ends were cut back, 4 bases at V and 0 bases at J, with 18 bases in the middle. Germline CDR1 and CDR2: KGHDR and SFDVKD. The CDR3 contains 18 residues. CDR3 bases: TGTGCCACCAGTGAAACCCTCCCCGGGGAGTCCTCCTACAATGAGCAGTTCTTC. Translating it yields CATSETLPGESSYNEQFF.

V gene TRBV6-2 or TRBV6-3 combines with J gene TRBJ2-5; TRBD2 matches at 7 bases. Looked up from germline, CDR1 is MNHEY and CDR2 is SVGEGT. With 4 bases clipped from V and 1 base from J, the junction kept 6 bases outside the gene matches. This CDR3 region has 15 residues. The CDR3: CASSSTSMPQETQYF. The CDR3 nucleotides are TGTGCCAGCAGTTCGACTAGCATGCCCCAAGAGACCCAGTACTTC.